A selection of T cell receptor beta chains follows, all from one sample in a study of CD8 T cells in ankylosing spondylitis. TCRdb re-called the 5' RACE reads through MiXCR, storing one row per CDR3 protein. The sample has some 200,000 distinct CDR3 sequences, about 7% seen once. Specimen: blood, either unsorted or a sorted T cell fraction (not recorded which). The receptor source for this set is a male donor with ankylosing spondylitis. CDR3s include the opening cysteine and the closing phenylalanine or tryptophan. The order of the fields is J gene, clone size, V gene, D gene, CDR3 DNA, CDR3 protein. D genes are given only for firm matches. The size field is filled for only some rows; it gives once, few, many or a size class.

TRBJ2-7 many TRBV24-1 TRBD2 TGTGCCACCAGTCGTTCGGGTGGGGGGGAAGAGCAGTACTTC CATSRSGGGEEQYF
TRBJ1-1 few TRBV11-1 NA TGTGCCAGCAGCCTCCTTACCGGGACTGCAGAGAGTGAAGCTTTCTTT CASSLLTGTAESEAFF
TRBJ1-1 many TRBV3-1 NA TGTGCCAGCAGCTCTCCGAGGGGGAACACTGAAGCTTTCTTT CASSSPRGNTEAFF
TRBJ2-1 many TRBV24-1 NA TGTGCCACCAGTACAGAAGTAAACGAGCAGTTCTTC CATSTEVNEQFF
TRBJ2-7 many TRBV29-1 TRBD1 TGCAGCGTTCGACAGGGGCCCTACGAGCAGTACTTC CSVRQGPYEQYF
TRBJ2-3 many TRBV6-5 NA TGTGCCAGCAGTTACTCGCGGACACTCACAGATACGCAGTATTTT CASSYSRTLTDTQYF
TRBJ2-7 many TRBV11-2 TRBD1 TGTGCCAGCAGCTCCGACAGGGATTACTACGAGCAGTACTTC CASSSDRDYYEQYF
TRBJ1-1 many TRBV20-1 NA TGCAGTGCTAGAGGGACACCGACTAACACTGAAGCTTTCTTT CSARGTPTNTEAFF
TRBJ1-1 many TRBV5-1 NA TGCGCCAGCAGCCCCGGAGTTAAGACTGAAGCTTTCTTT CASSPGVKTEAFF
TRBJ1-5 many TRBV7-9 NA TGTGCCAGCAGCTTAGGCGGGGGGGCTCAGCCCCAGCATTTT CASSLGGGAQPQHF
TRBJ2-1 NA TRBV5-7 NA TGTGCCATCAGCCCCGGACGGCTCTACAATGAGCAGTTCTTC CAISPGRLYNEQFF
TRBJ2-6 NA TRBV9 NA TGTGCCAGCAGCGTCTGGTTTGAGGTGGAGCCTGGGGCCAACGTCCTGACTTTC CASSVWFEVEPGANVLTF
TRBJ1-4 few TRBV7-2 NA TGTGCCAGCAGCCCGAACGCTGGTGGATATGAAAAACTGTTTTTT CASSPNAGGYEKLFF
TRBJ1-5 many TRBV5-6 NA TGTGCCAGCAGCCCTGGGGGGGGGCCCCAGCATTTT CASSPGGGPQHF
TRBJ2-7 many TRBV7-9 NA TGTGCCAGCAGCTCCCGAACCTACGAGCAGTACTTC CASSSRTYEQYF
TRBJ2-1 NA TRBV3-1 NA TGTGCCAGCAGCCCAGAATACAGGAGCTCCTACAATGAGCAGTTCTTC CASSPEYRSSYNEQFF
TRBJ2-3 NA TRBV6-5 TRBD2 TGTGCCAGCAGTTACTCCAATTGGGGGACTAGCGGGAGAGAAGATACGCAGTATTTT CASSYSNWGTSGREDTQYF
TRBJ2-3 NA TRBV6-1 NA TGTGCCAGCAGCCCCGGGGTCCCCCGAGATACGCAGTATTTT CASSPGVPRDTQYF
TRBJ1-2 many TRBV4-1 NA TGCGCCAGCAGCCAGACTCAGAACCTTGGCTACACCTTC CASSQTQNLGYTF
TRBJ2-7 many TRBV5-1 NA TGCGCCAGCAGCTTGGAGTATAGGCCCTACGAGCAGTACTTC CASSLEYRPYEQYF
TRBJ2-7 few TRBV6-2/TRBV6-3 TRBD2 TGTGCCAGCAGTTACTCGAGGGGACTACTTTGGGAGCAGTACTTC CASSYSRGLLWEQYF
TRBJ1-2 few TRBV27 NA TGTGCCAGCAGTTTTTCCGACAAGGGACGCTACACCTTC CASSFSDKGRYTF
TRBJ2-3 many TRBV4-3 TRBD2 TGCGCCAGCAGCCAAGAACCGGGACTAGCGGGGGGGCATGGCACAGATACGCAGTATTTT CASSQEPGLAGGHGTDTQYF
TRBJ2-7 few TRBV5-5 TRBD2 TGTGCCAGCAGCTGGGGCGGTAGCGGGGGCTCCTACGAGCAGTACTTC CASSWGGSGGSYEQYF
TRBJ1-2 many TRBV12-3/TRBV12-4 NA TGTGCCAGCAGTTTAAGGGACATGAGCTATGGCTACACCTTC CASSLRDMSYGYTF
TRBJ2-5 many TRBV6-2/TRBV6-3 NA TGTGCCAGCAGTTTCTTATACCACAGCCAAGAGACCCAGTACTTC CASSFLYHSQETQYF
TRBJ2-1 few TRBV5-4 NA TGTGCCAGCAGCCCGAGGGGGACTGAGCAGTTCTTC CASSPRGTEQFF